This TCR beta chain derives from a study of blood T cell repertoires in COVID-19. Across the whole study: The United States, Italy and Spain supplied acute and convalescent COVID-19 samples. T cells, B-cell-depleted T cells, or PBMCs supplied cDNA or gDNA.

Turning to this clone: Relative to the germline gene, one junction end is altered; a read error may explain this.

Clones were sequenced by immunoSEQ multiplex PCR, and TCRdb holds only the in-frame ones, with some missing. The sample has 200,000 to 250,000 clones; 85% to 90% are singletons. The CDR3 spans 13 residues. Germline V gene sequence: CDR1 KGHDR, CDR2 SFDVKD. This chain uses TRBV24-1 with TRBJ2-1; no reliable D call. Material: peripheral blood. The receptor was derived from a woman aged 50 to 60 with COVID-19, enrolled during active disease. This CDR3 is CATRDSSYNEQFF. CDR3 coding DNA: TGTGCCACCAGGGATTCATCCTACAATGAGCAGTTCTTC.